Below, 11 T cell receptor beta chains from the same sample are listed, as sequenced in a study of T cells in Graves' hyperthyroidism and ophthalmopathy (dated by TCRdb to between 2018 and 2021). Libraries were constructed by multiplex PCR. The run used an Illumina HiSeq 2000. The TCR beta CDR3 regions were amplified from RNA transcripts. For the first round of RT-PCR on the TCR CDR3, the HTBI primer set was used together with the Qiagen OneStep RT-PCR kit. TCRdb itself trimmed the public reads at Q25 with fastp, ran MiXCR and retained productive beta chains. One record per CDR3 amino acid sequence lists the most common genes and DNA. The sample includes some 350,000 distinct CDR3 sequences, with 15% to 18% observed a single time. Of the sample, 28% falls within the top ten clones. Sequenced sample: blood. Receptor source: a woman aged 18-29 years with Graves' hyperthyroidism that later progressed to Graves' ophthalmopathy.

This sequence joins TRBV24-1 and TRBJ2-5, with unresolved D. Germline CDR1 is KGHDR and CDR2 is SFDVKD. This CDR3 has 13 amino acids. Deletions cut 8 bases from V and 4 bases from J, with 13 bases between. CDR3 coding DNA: TGTGCCACCATGCTAGGATCCGGAGAGACCCAGTACTTC. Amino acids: CATMLGSGETQYF.

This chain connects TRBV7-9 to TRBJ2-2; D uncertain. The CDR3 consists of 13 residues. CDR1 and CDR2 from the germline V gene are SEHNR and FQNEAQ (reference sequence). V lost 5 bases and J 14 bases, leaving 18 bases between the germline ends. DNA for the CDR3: TGTGCCAGCAGCACGCGACCGGACCAGATCCTGTTTTTT. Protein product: CASSTRPDQILFF. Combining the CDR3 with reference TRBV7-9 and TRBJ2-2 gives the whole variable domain DTGVSQNPRHKITKRGQNVTFRCDPISEHNRLYWYRQTLGQGPEFLTYFQNEAQLEKSRLLSDRFSAERPKGSFSTLEIQRTEQGDSAMYLCASSTRPDQILFFGEGSRLTVL.

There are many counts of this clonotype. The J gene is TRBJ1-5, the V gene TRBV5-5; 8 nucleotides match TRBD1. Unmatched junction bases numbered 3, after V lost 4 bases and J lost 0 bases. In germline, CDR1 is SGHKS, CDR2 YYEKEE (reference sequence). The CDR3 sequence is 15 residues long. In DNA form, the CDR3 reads TGTGCCAGCAGCCGGGGACAGGCTAGCAATCAGCCCCAGCATTTT. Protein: CASSRGQASNQPQHF.

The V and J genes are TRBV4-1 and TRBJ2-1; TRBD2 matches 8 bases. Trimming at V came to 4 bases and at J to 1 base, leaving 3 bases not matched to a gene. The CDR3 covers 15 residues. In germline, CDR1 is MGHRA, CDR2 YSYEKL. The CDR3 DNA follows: TGCGCCAGCAGCCGGGGACTAGGGTCCTACAATGAGCAGTTCTTC. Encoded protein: CASSRGLGSYNEQFF.

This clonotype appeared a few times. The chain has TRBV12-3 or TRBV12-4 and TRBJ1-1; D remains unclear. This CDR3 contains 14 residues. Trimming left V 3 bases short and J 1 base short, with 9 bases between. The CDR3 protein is CASSLTTPNTEAFF. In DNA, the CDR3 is TGTGCCAGCAGTTTGACGACACCGAACACTGAAGCTTTCTTT.

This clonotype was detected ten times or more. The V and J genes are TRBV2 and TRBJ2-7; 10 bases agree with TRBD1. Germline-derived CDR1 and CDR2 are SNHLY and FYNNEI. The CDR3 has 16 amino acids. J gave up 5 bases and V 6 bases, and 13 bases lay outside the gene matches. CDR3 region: CASSPLPGQGPHEQYF. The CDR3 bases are TGTGCCAGCAGCCCCCTCCCGGGACAGGGGCCCCACGAGCAGTACTTC.

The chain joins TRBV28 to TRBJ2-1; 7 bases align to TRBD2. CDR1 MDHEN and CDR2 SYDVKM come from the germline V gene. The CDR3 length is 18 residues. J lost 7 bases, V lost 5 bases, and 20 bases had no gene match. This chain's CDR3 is CASSNNFRAGSRGNEQFF. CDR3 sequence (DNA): TGTGCCAGCAGTAACAACTTTCGAGCGGGATCTCGGGGGAATGAGCAGTTCTTC.

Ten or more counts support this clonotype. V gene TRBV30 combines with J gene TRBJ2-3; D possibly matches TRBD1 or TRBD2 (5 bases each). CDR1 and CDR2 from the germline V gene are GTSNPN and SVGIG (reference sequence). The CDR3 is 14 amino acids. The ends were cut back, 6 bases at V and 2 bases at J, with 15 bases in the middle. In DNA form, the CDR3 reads TGTGCCTGTCAAAGAGGGGTATCCACAGATACGCAGTATTTT. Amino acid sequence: CACQRGVSTDTQYF.

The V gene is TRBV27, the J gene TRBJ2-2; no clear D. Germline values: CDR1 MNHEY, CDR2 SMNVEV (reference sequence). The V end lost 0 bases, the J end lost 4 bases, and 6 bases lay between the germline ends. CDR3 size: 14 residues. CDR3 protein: CASSLSGTTGELFF. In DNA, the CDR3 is TGTGCCAGCAGTTTATCGGGAACCACCGGGGAGCTGTTTTTT.

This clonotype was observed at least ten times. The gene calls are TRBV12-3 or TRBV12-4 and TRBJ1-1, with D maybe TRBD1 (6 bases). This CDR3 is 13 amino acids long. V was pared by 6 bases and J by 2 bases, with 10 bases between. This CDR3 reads CASSWTVNTEAFF. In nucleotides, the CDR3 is TGTGCCAGCAGCTGGACAGTAAACACTGAAGCTTTCTTT.

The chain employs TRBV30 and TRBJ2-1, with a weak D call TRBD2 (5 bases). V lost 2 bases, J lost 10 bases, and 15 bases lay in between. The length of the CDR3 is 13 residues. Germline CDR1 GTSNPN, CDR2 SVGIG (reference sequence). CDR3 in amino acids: CAWSFPDSGEQFF. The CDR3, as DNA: TGTGCCTGGAGTTTCCCGGACTCTGGCGAGCAGTTCTTC.